One sample yielded the 3 T cell receptor beta chains listed below, sequenced in a study of cytomegalovirus exposure and HLA in healthy donors. PCR primers comprised 60 Vbeta and 13 Jbeta primers. Produced via immunoSEQ multiplex PCR; TCRdb's table is partial and in-frame only. This sample has approximately 180,000 clones, with 77% found just once. The sample consisted of PBMCs. These receptors all stem from a woman aged 30 to 39 in good health and CMV-seropositive.

This sequence joins TRBV25-1 and TRBJ2-3; TRBD1 matches at 8 bases. The trim removed 3 bases at V and 13 bases at J, leaving 3 bases unmatched. CDR1 is MGHDK, CDR2 SYGVNS, per germline. This CDR3 comprises 11 residues. The CDR3 protein is CASSDPGGKYF. The CDR3 coding sequence is TGTGCCAGCAGTGACCCAGGGGGCAAGTATTTT.

The chain employs TRBV5-1 and TRBJ1-4; unclear D gene. Trimming took off 0 bases at V and 6 bases at J, with 9 bases between the two ends. The CDR3 sequence is 14 residues long. Germline V CDR1 and CDR2: SGHRS, YFSETQ. The CDR3 spells CASSLVPSDEKLFF. The CDR3 DNA reads as TGCGCCAGCAGCTTGGTTCCCAGTGATGAAAAACTGTTTTTT.

The genes are TRBV15 and TRBJ2-1, with 7 bases fitting TRBD2. The V gene's germline CDR1 is LNHNV and CDR2 YYDKDF (reference sequence). The CDR3 has 16 residues. The V and J ends lost 1 base and 4 bases, in that order; junction bases with no gene match: 7. This chain's CDR3 is CATSRVPSGAYNEQFF. In DNA form, the CDR3 reads TGTGCCACCAGCAGAGTTCCGAGCGGGGCGTACAATGAGCAGTTCTTC. The variable domain in full, completed from reference TRBV15 and TRBJ2-1, reads DAMVIQNPRYQVTQFGKPVTLSCSQTLNHNVMYWYQQKSSQAPKLLFHYYDKDFNNEADTPDNFQSRRPNTSFCFLDIRSPGLGDTAMYLCATSRVPSGAYNEQFFGPGTRLTVL.